These T cell receptor beta chains were read from a single sample in a study of CD8 T cells in Susac syndrome. Each CDR3 protein is one row after TCRdb ran MiXCR on the immunoSEQ multiplex PCR reads. The sample yields about 400,000 distinct CDR3 sequences, approximately 85% seen once. Input material: CD8+ T cells from PBMCs. The receptors were sampled from a human donor with multiple sclerosis. CDR3s include the opening cysteine and the closing phenylalanine or tryptophan. The D gene is left open where the match is weak. Rows give clone size only sometimes, using once, few, many, or a class for an expanded clone.

V	D	size	J	CDR3	DNA
TRBV29-1	-	-	TRBJ2-7	CSVNTQGLYEQYF	TGCAGCGTGAACACCCAGGGTCTCTACGAGCAGTACTTC
TRBV28	-	-	TRBJ1-1	CASSFPGTQAFF	TGTGCCAGCAGTTTCCCCGGGACCCAAGCTTTCTTT
TRBV20-1	TRBD1	-	TRBJ1-2	CSAFRPGQGDYGYTF	TGCAGTGCTTTCAGACCGGGACAGGGGGACTATGGCTACACCTTC
TRBV4-1	-	-	TRBJ2-1	CASSRTQGSNEQFF	TGCGCCAGCAGCCGGACCCAGGGGAGCAATGAGCAGTTCTTC
TRBV6-6	-	-	TRBJ2-7	CASSTVGGRATYEQYF	TGTGCCAGCAGTACGGTGGGGGGGCGGGCTACCTACGAGCAGTACTTC
TRBV13	TRBD1	-	TRBJ2-2	CASSFDGTGITGELFF	TGTGCCAGCAGCTTTGACGGGACAGGGATAACCGGGGAGCTGTTTTTT
TRBV4-1	-	-	TRBJ2-7	CASSSIMDNSYEQYF	TGCGCCAGCAGCTCCATTATGGACAACTCCTACGAGCAGTACTTC
TRBV25-1	TRBD1	-	TRBJ2-3	CASNPGQATDTQYF	TGTGCCAGCAATCCGGGACAGGCCACAGATACGCAGTATTTT
TRBV6-5	TRBD2	-	TRBJ2-1	CASSWPSGRGSEQFF	TGTGCCAGCAGTTGGCCTAGCGGGAGAGGTAGTGAGCAGTTCTTC
TRBV6-4	TRBD2	once	TRBJ2-1	CASSPRTSENEQFF	TGTGCCAGCAGTCCCCGGACTAGCGAAAATGAGCAGTTCTTC
TRBV19	-	-	TRBJ1-2	CASREREWHGYTF	TGTGCCAGTAGGGAACGCGAATGGCATGGCTACACCTTC
TRBV5-4	TRBD2	-	TRBJ2-3	CASITSGSTDTQYF	TGTGCCAGCATTACTAGCGGAAGCACAGATACGCAGTATTTT
TRBV6-1	-	few	TRBJ2-7	CASSEAAFYEQYF	TGTGCCAGCAGTGAAGCAGCCTTCTACGAGCAGTACTTC
TRBV10-2	-	-	TRBJ2-1	CAGRAPGYNEQFF	TGCGCCGGACGGGCACCAGGCTACAATGAGCAGTTCTTC
TRBV4-1	-	-	TRBJ1-1	CASSRVDLGSTEAFF	TGCGCCAGCAGCCGGGTCGACCTCGGGAGCACTGAAGCTTTCTTT
TRBV27	TRBD1	-	TRBJ2-3	CASSLFQGAPFLNTDTQYF	TGTGCCAGCAGTTTGTTTCAGGGGGCGCCGTTTCTCAACACAGATACGCAGTATTTT
TRBV4-1	TRBD1	-	TRBJ2-3	CASSQDLSDVWDRTDTQYF	TGCGCCAGCAGCCAAGATCTAAGTGACGTGTGGGACAGAACAGATACGCAGTATTTT
TRBV6-5	-	-	TRBJ2-7	CASSYSEGSPYEQYF	TGTGCCAGCAGTTACTCGGAGGGAAGTCCCTACGAGCAGTACTTC
TRBV19	TRBD1	-	TRBJ1-3	CASSMDEGADGNTIYF	TGTGCCAGTAGTATGGACGAGGGGGCAGATGGAAACACCATATATTTT
TRBV7-2	-	-	TRBJ2-3	CASSLDLRLTRTDTQYF	TGTGCCAGCAGCTTAGATCTGCGACTAACGCGCACAGATACGCAGTATTTT
TRBV6-2/TRBV6-3	TRBD1	-	TRBJ2-1	CASSRQGYDEQFF	TGTGCCAGCAGTCGACAGGGGTACGATGAGCAGTTCTTC
TRBV2	-	-	TRBJ2-6	CALIGSGANVLTF	TGTGCCCTCATCGGCTCTGGGGCCAACGTCCTGACTTTC
TRBV4-1	-	-	TRBJ2-7	CASSQGGAKSFDEQYF	TGCGCCAGCAGCCAAGGAGGGGCCAAATCCTTTGACGAGCAGTACTTC
TRBV7-8	TRBD2	-	TRBJ2-2	CAGSSGLARLNTGELFF	TGTGCCGGAAGTTCGGGACTAGCGAGATTAAACACCGGGGAGCTGTTTTTT
TRBV27	TRBD1	-	TRBJ1-2	CASSSTGQTYYGYTF	TGTGCCAGCAGTTCCACGGGACAGACCTACTATGGCTACACCTTC
TRBV27	TRBD1	-	TRBJ2-7	CASSLSIQGRGPYEQYF	TGTGCCAGCAGTTTATCTATCCAAGGCAGGGGGCCATACGAGCAGTACTTC
TRBV5-6	-	-	TRBJ2-1	CASSFDEHWSSYNEQFF	TGTGCCAGCAGCTTCGACGAGCACTGGAGCTCCTACAATGAGCAGTTCTTC
TRBV6-5	-	-	TRBJ2-1	CASSYLDRIHNEQFF	TGTGCCAGCAGTTACCTAGACAGGATACACAATGAGCAGTTCTTC
TRBV9	-	few	TRBJ2-3	CASSVVGGTDTQYF	TGTGCCAGCAGCGTAGTTGGCGGCACAGATACGCAGTATTTT
TRBV19	TRBD2	-	TRBJ2-1	CASSIPPSGSLYNEQFF	TGTGCCAGTAGTATCCCCCCTAGCGGGAGTCTGTACAATGAGCAGTTCTTC
TRBV12-3/TRBV12-4	-	once	TRBJ2-2	CASSTTLDTGELFF	TGTGCCAGCAGTACTACCCTAGACACCGGGGAGCTGTTTTTT
TRBV12-3/TRBV12-4	-	-	TRBJ1-2	CASSSSRDWANYGYTF	TGTGCCAGCAGTTCTTCCCGGGACTGGGCTAACTATGGCTACACCTTC
TRBV30	-	-	TRBJ2-2	CACHGVNTGELFF	TGTGCCTGCCACGGGGTGAACACCGGGGAGCTGTTTTTT
TRBV12-3/TRBV12-4	-	-	TRBJ2-7	CASSTTVYEQYF	TGTGCCAGCAGCACGACTGTCTACGAGCAGTACTTC
TRBV11-3	-	-	TRBJ2-2	CASSNRDKGEELFF	TGTGCCAGCAGCAACCGGGACAAGGGGGAGGAGCTGTTTTTT
TRBV10-3	TRBD2	-	TRBJ2-3	CAISELGLAGGDTQYF	TGTGCCATCAGTGAACTCGGGCTAGCGGGGGGAGATACGCAGTATTTT
TRBV5-1	TRBD2	-	TRBJ2-3	CASSLEGPSGSWDTQYF	TGCGCCAGCAGCTTGGAGGGACCTAGCGGGAGTTGGGATACGCAGTATTTT
TRBV19	-	-	TRBJ2-7	CASSFGVADPYSYEQYF	TGTGCCAGTAGTTTTGGGGTCGCCGACCCCTACTCCTACGAGCAGTACTTC
TRBV14	TRBD2	-	TRBJ2-3	CASSQILAEFTDTQYF	TGTGCCAGCAGCCAAATACTAGCGGAATTCACAGATACGCAGTATTTT
TRBV27	TRBD1	-	TRBJ1-5	CASSLSGQGRMGQPQHF	TGTGCCAGCAGTTTATCCGGACAGGGAAGAATGGGTCAGCCCCAGCATTTT
TRBV10-2	-	-	TRBJ2-5	CASSESVLGIQETQYF	TGCGCCAGCAGTGAGTCCGTCTTAGGAATCCAAGAGACCCAGTACTTC
TRBV6-1	-	-	TRBJ2-3	CASTSGPTSSTDTQYF	TGTGCCAGCACCTCAGGACCGACCTCTAGCACAGATACGCAGTATTTT
TRBV6-1	TRBD1	few	TRBJ2-3	CASSGRRQGADTQYF	TGTGCCAGCAGTGGCCGGAGACAGGGGGCAGATACGCAGTATTTT
TRBV6-5	-	-	TRBJ2-7	CASSYQGFHEQYF	TGTGCCAGCAGTTACCAGGGTTTCCACGAGCAGTACTTC
TRBV30	-	once	TRBJ2-1	CAWSASDYNEQFF	TGTGCCTGGAGTGCAAGCGACTACAATGAGCAGTTCTTC
TRBV6-1	-	-	TRBJ2-5	CASSENIGEETQYF	TGTGCCAGCAGTGAAAACATCGGGGAAGAGACCCAGTACTTC
TRBV2	-	-	TRBJ2-1	CASSLMDYNEQFF	TGTGCCAGCAGTTTGATGGACTACAATGAGCAGTTCTTC
TRBV5-6	TRBD1	-	TRBJ1-1	CASSASPGQDDSDTEAFF	TGTGCCAGCAGCGCAAGCCCGGGACAGGACGACTCGGACACTGAAGCTTTCTTT
TRBV4-1	TRBD1	-	TRBJ2-7	CASSQDRWGEQYF	TGCGCCAGCAGCCAGGACAGGTGGGGCGAGCAGTACTTC
TRBV5-1	-	-	TRBJ1-2	CASSWFGEGYTF	TGCGCCAGCAGCTGGTTTGGGGAAGGCTACACCTTC
TRBV4-1	-	-	TRBJ2-2	CASSQEFLPGELFF	TGCGCCAGCAGCCAAGAATTCCTCCCCGGGGAGCTGTTTTTT
TRBV27	TRBD1	few	TRBJ2-1	CASRDRVNEQFF	TGTGCCAGCAGGGACAGGGTCAATGAGCAGTTCTTC
TRBV3-1	TRBD1	-	TRBJ1-2	CASSQISSYRGDGYTF	TGTGCCAGCAGCCAAATATCGAGCTACAGGGGGGATGGCTACACCTTC
TRBV6-5	-	-	TRBJ2-1	CASSSNDDSYNEQFF	TGTGCCAGCAGTTCCAACGACGACTCCTACAATGAGCAGTTCTTC
TRBV2	TRBD1	-	TRBJ2-7	CASSVPGQGLIEQYF	TGTGCCAGCAGCGTTCCGGGACAGGGGTTGATCGAGCAGTACTTC
TRBV12-3/TRBV12-4	TRBD1	-	TRBJ2-7	CASSLGPGQGQGEQYF	TGTGCCAGCAGTTTGGGACCGGGACAGGGGCAAGGGGAGCAGTACTTC
TRBV6-2/TRBV6-3	-	-	TRBJ2-7	CASRDSGTETYEQYF	TGTGCCAGCAGGGATTCCGGGACGGAGACCTACGAGCAGTACTTC
TRBV9	-	-	TRBJ2-6	CASSVAGSGANVLTF	TGTGCCAGCAGCGTAGCGGGCTCTGGGGCCAACGTCCTGACTTTC
TRBV28	TRBD1	-	TRBJ2-1	CASSGRGQGYNEQFF	TGTGCCAGCAGCGGCCGGGGACAGGGGTACAATGAGCAGTTCTTC